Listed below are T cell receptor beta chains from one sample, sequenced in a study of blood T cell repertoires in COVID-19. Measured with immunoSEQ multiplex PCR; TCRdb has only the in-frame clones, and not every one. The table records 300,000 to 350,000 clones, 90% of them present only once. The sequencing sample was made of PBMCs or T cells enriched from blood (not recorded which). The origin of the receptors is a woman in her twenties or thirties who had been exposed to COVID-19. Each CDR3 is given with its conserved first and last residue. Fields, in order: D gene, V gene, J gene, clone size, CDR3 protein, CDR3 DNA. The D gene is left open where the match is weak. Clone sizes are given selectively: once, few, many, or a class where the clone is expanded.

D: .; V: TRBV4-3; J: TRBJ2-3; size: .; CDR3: CASSLRGTDTQYF; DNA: TGCGCCAGCAGCCTCAGGGGAACAGATACGCAGTATTTT
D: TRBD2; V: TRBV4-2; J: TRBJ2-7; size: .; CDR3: CASSHMTSGGTYEQYF; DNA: TGTGCCAGCAGCCATATGACTAGCGGGGGAACCTACGAGCAGTACTTC
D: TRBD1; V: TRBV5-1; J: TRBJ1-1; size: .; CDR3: CASSFDRGNTEAFF; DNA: TGCGCCAGCAGCTTTGACAGGGGGAACACTGAAGCTTTCTTT
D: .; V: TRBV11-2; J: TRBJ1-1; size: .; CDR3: CASSLVWPGTFF; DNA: TGTGCCAGCAGCTTAGTATGGCCGGGGACTTTCTTT
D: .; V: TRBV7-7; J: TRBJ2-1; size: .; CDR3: CASSTTGAEDNEQFF; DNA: TGTGCCAGCAGCACCACAGGTGCAGAAGACAATGAGCAGTTCTTC
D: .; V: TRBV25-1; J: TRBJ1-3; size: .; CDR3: CALLPLSSGNTIYF; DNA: TGTGCCCTCTTACCTTTGAGCTCTGGAAACACCATATATTTT
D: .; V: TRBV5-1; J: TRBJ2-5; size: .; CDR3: CASSLAGNHQETQYF; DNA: TGCGCCAGCAGCTTGGCAGGGAATCACCAAGAGACCCAGTACTTC
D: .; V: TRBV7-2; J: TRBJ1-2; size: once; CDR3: CASSSGLEWYTF; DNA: TGTGCCAGCAGCTCGGGACTTGAGTGGTACACCTTC
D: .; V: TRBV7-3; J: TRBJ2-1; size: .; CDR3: CASSLDSRSSYNEQFF; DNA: TGTGCCAGCAGCTTAGACAGTCGGAGCTCCTACAATGAGCAGTTCTTC
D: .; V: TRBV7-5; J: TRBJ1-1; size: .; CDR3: CARRKDSNPEAFF; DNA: TGTGCCAGAAGAAAGGACAGCAACCCTGAAGCTTTCTTT
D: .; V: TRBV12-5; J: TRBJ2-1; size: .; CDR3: CASAPSHFLEYNEQFF; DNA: TGTGCTAGTGCCCCGAGTCATTTCCTTGAATACAATGAGCAGTTCTTC
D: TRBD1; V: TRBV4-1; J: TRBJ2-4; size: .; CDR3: CASSQEDRADIQYF; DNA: TGCGCCAGCAGCCAAGAAGACAGGGCTGACATTCAGTACTTC
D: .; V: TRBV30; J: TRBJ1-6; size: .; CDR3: CAWSVRVWNGLESPLHF; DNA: TGTGCCTGGAGTGTACGAGTTTGGAACGGACTGGAGTCACCCCTCCACTTT
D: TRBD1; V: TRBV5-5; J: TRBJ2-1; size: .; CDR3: CASSLPTGNEQFF; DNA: TGTGCCAGCAGCCTACCGACAGGGAATGAGCAGTTCTTC
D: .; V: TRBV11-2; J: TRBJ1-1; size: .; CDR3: CASSFYTEAFF; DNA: TGTGCCAGCAGCTTCTACACTGAAGCTTTCTTT
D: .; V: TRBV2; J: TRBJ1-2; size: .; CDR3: CASSEKSTFHGYTF; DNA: TGTGCCAGCAGTGAAAAGAGTACCTTCCATGGCTACACCTTC
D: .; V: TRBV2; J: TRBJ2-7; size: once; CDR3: CASNRAYEQYF; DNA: TGTGCCAGCAACAGGGCCTACGAGCAGTACTTC
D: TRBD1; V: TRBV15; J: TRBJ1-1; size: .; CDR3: CATSKKTGGNTEAFF; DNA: TGTGCCACCAGCAAAAAGACAGGGGGCAACACTGAAGCTTTCTTT
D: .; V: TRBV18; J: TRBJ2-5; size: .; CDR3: CASSRARPQETQYF; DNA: TGTGCCAGCTCCCGAGCCAGGCCCCAAGAGACCCAGTACTTC
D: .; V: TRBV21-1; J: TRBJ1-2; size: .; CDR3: CASSPFFDRNANYGYTF; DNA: TGTGCCAGCAGCCCATTTTTTGACAGAAATGCAAACTATGGCTACACCTTC
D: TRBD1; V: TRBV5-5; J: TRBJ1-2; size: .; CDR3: CASSTWTGGAGYTF; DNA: TGTGCCAGCAGCACCTGGACAGGGGGCGCGGGCTACACCTTC
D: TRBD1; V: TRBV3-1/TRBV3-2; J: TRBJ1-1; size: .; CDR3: CASSSGQVEQAFF; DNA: TGTGCCAGCAGCTCAGGACAGGTCGAGCAAGCTTTCTTT
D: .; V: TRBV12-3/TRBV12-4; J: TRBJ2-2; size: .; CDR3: CASSLGTAGELFF; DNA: TGTGCCAGCAGTTTAGGGACAGCCGGGGAGCTGTTTTTT
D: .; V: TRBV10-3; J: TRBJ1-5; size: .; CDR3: CAISESKSEYNQPQHF; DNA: TGTGCCATCAGTGAGTCGAAGTCCGAGTATAATCAGCCCCAGCATTTT
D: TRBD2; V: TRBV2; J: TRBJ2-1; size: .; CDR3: CASSESGGAYNEQFF; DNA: TGTGCCAGCAGTGAAAGCGGGGGGGCCTACAATGAGCAGTTCTTC
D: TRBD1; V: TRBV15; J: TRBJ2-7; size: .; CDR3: CATSRDPGQGINEQYF; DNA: TGTGCCACCAGCAGAGACCCGGGACAGGGCATCAACGAGCAGTACTTC
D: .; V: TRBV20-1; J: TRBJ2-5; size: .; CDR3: CSAKRQETQYF; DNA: TGCAGTGCTAAACGGCAAGAGACCCAGTACTTC
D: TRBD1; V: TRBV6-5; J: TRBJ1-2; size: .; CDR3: CASSPQAGTGYGYTF; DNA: TGTGCCAGCAGTCCACAGGCCGGGACAGGGTATGGCTACACCTTC
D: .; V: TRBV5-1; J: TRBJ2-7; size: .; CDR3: CASRKGRGSYEQYF; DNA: TGCGCCAGCAGAAAGGGAAGGGGTTCCTACGAGCAGTACTTC
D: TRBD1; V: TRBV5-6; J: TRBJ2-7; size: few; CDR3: CASSGTGSLEQYF; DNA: TGTGCCAGCAGCGGGACAGGGAGCCTCGAGCAGTACTTC
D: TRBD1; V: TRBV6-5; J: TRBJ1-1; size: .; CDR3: CASSYSRDSIEAFF; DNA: TGTGCCAGCAGTTACTCCCGGGACAGCATAGAAGCTTTCTTT
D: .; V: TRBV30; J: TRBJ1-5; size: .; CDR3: CAWSKAQGLWNQPQHF; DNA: TGTGCCTGGTCCAAAGCACAGGGCCTGTGGAATCAGCCCCAGCATTTT
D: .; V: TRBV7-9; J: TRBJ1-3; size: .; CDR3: CASTLAGAGNTIYF; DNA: TGTGCCAGCACCCTAGCAGGGGCTGGAAACACCATATATTTT
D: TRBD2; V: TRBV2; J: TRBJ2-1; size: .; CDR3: CASSNGGGALNEQFF; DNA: TGTGCCAGCAGTAACGGCGGGGGGGCCCTGAATGAGCAGTTCTTC
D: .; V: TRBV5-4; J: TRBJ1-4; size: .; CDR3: CASSLSRAQGEKLFF; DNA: TGTGCCAGCAGCTTGAGCCGAGCTCAGGGTGAAAAACTGTTTTTT
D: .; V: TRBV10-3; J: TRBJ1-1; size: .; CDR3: CAISLTGQTKNTEAFF; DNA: TGTGCCATCAGTCTTACCGGACAGACCAAAAACACTGAAGCTTTCTTT
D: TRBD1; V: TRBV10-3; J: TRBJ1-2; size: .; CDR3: CAISSRTGDDGYTF; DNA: TGTGCCATCAGTTCCCGGACAGGAGATGACGGCTACACCTTC
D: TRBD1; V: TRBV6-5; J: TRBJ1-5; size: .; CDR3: CASKQGAHQPQHF; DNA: TGTGCCAGCAAACAGGGGGCACATCAGCCCCAGCATTTT
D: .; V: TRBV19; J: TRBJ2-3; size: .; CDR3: CASSRAVSTDTQYF; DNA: TGTGCCAGCAGCAGGGCAGTAAGCACAGATACGCAGTATTTT
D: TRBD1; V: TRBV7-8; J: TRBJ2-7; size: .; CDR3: CASSSRDRAYEQYF; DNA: TGTGCCAGCAGCTCACGGGACAGGGCCTACGAGCAGTACTTC
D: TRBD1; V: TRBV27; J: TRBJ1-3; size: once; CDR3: CASSPRQGPSGNTIYF; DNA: TGTGCCAGCAGTCCCCGACAGGGGCCCTCTGGAAACACCATATATTTT
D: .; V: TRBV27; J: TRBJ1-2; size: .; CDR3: CASSRYGAQSYGYTF; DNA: TGTGCCAGCAGCCGATATGGGGCACAGAGCTATGGCTACACCTTC
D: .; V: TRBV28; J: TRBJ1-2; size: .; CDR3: CASSYGATSQRNYGYTF; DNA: TGTGCCAGCAGTTATGGAGCAACAAGCCAACGGAACTATGGCTACACCTTC
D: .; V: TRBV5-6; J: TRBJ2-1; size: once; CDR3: CASSYGQRKYNEQFF; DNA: TGTGCCAGCAGTTACGGACAGAGAAAATACAATGAGCAGTTCTTC
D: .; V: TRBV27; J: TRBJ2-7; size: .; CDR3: CASTYQKAAGEQYF; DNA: TGTGCCAGCACCTACCAAAAGGCGGCTGGTGAGCAGTACTTC
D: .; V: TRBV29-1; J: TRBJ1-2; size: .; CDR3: CSVAPLGRSRGNYGYTF; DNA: TGCAGCGTTGCACCCCTCGGTCGGTCCCGGGGGAATTATGGCTACACCTTC
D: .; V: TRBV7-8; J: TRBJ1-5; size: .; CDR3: CASSLAGSWNQPQHF; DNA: TGTGCCAGCAGCTTAGCAGGGAGTTGGAATCAGCCCCAGCATTTT
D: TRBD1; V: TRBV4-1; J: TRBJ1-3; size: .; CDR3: CASSNRDRGDGSGNTIYF; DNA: TGCGCCAGCAGCAACCGGGACAGGGGGGACGGCTCTGGAAACACCATATATTTT
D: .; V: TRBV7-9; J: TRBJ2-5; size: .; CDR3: CASSFIDRNQETQYF; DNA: TGTGCCAGCAGCTTTATAGACAGAAACCAAGAGACCCAGTACTTC
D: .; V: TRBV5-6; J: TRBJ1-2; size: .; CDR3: CASSLESPRDYGYTF; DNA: TGTGCCAGCAGCTTGGAGAGCCCTCGCGACTATGGCTACACCTTC
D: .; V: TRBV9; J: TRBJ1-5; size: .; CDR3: CASSAGGISNQPQHF; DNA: TGTGCCAGCAGCGCCGGGGGGATCAGCAATCAGCCCCAGCATTTT